This TCR beta chain was retrieved from a study of CD8+ T cells in alopecia areata. Extraction and reverse transcription of RNA yielded cDNA as the sequencing template. The assay was immunoSEQ multiplex PCR, and TCRdb's table has in-frame clones only and misses some. The data contain roughly 140,000 clones, 40% to 65% of them singletons. This clone turned up a few times. This material consisted of CD4+ T cells sorted from blood, taken at week 0. The clonotype was recovered from a human donor with alopecia areata.

DNA of the CDR3: TGTGCCAGCAGTTTAGGGGGCATCTATGGCTACACCTTC. It codes for CASSLGGIYGYTF. The rearrangement links TRBV28 to TRBJ1-2; a possible D gene is TRBD1 (6 bases). This CDR3 contains 13 residues. V was pared by 2 bases and J by 4 bases, with 8 bases between. Germline assignment: CDR1 MDHEN and CDR2 SYDVKM.